The 23 T cell receptor beta chains in this list originate from one sample, sequenced in a study of cytomegalovirus exposure and HLA in healthy donors. The primer mix had 60 Vbeta and 13 Jbeta primers. Sequencing was performed with immunoSEQ multiplex PCR; in TCRdb, only in-frame clones are kept and a portion is missing. Of 110,000 to 150,000 clones in the sample, less than 85% were seen once. Source material: PBMCs. The receptors were sampled from a man in his forties or fifties in good health and CMV-seropositive.

This clone occurred a few times. This sequence joins TRBV7-9 and TRBJ2-7; 9 bases map to TRBD1. The CDR3 spans 15 residues. V lost 3 bases to trimming and J lost 7 bases; unmatched junction nucleotides: 10. CDR1 is SEHNR and CDR2 is FQNEAQ in the germline V gene (reference sequence). Here the CDR3 reads CASSFGTGSEGEQYF. The CDR3, as DNA: TGTGCCAGCAGCTTCGGGACAGGGTCGGAAGGGGAGCAGTACTTC.

The rearrangement joins TRBV5-6 to TRBJ2-1; 11 bases agree with TRBD2. V lost 0 bases, J lost 1 base, and 0 bases stayed unmatched. Germline loops: CDR1 SGHDT, CDR2 YYEEEE. The CDR3 is 16 amino acids. The CDR3 loop is CASSLGLAGSYNEQFF. CDR3 nucleotides: TGTGCCAGCAGCTTGGGACTAGCGGGGTCCTACAATGAGCAGTTCTTC.

The CDR3 DNA reads as TGTGCCAGCAGCCTGACACCTCAAGAGACCCAGTACTTC. This codes for CASSLTPQETQYF. V is TRBV7-3 and J is TRBJ2-5; D gene uncertain. This CDR3 comprises 13 residues. V was shortened by 5 bases and J by 2 bases, with 9 bases between the two germline ends. From germline, CDR1 is SGHTA and CDR2 FQGTGA.

V gene TRBV5-4 combines with J gene TRBJ2-5, with 7 bases fitting TRBD1. Looked up from germline, CDR1 is SGHNT and CDR2 is YYREEE (reference sequence). V was pared by 3 bases and J by 2 bases, with 4 bases of the junction left unmatched. There are 14 residues in the CDR3. The CDR3 DNA follows: TGTGCCAGCAGCTCTGGGACAGCTCAAGAGACCCAGTACTTC. The encoded protein is CASSSGTAQETQYF.

This clone was observed a handful of times. The J gene is TRBJ2-6, the V gene TRBV27; D perhaps matches TRBD2 (5 bases). The length of the CDR3 is 16 residues. The germline gives CDR1 MNHEY, CDR2 SMNVEV (reference sequence). Trimming cost V 4 bases and J 2 bases, with 12 bases left between them. The CDR3 sequence: CASSYRTPPGANVLTF. The CDR3 DNA is TGTGCCAGCAGTTATCGGACTCCTCCTGGGGCCAACGTCCTGACTTTC.

The chain employs TRBV7-2 and TRBJ1-1; TRBD1 matches 7 bases. Losses at the gene ends were 5 bases for V and 11 bases for J; bases not matched to a gene: 11. CDR1 is SGHTA and CDR2 is FQGNSA in the germline V gene. The CDR3 runs 13 residues. CDR3 sequence reads: CASSGRQGSLAFF. CDR3 DNA: TGTGCCAGCAGCGGACGACAGGGATCTTTGGCTTTCTTT.

The chain carries TRBV19 and TRBJ1-2; no definite D call. CDR3 size: 14 residues. From germline, CDR1 is LNHDA and CDR2 SQIVND (reference sequence). Trimming took 1 base from V and 2 from J, leaving 8 bases between them. The CDR3: CASSIAGGNYGYTF. In DNA form, the CDR3 reads TGTGCCAGTAGTATAGCTGGAGGGAACTATGGCTACACCTTC.

The rearrangement links TRBV7-9 to TRBJ2-5; D ambiguous. Trimming left V 1 base short and J 1 base short, with 10 bases between. The CDR3 contains 15 residues. The V gene's germline CDR1 is SEHNR and CDR2 FQNEAQ (reference sequence). The CDR3: CASSLDPAVQETQYF. The CDR3 DNA sequence: TGTGCCAGCAGCTTAGACCCTGCAGTCCAAGAGACCCAGTACTTC. Together with reference TRBV7-9 and TRBJ2-5, the CDR3 gives the full variable domain: DTGVSQNPRHKITKRGQNVTFRCDPISEHNRLYWYRQTLGQGPEFLTYFQNEAQLEKSRLLSDRFSAERPKGSFSTLEIQRTEQGDSAMYLCASSLDPAVQETQYFGPGTRLLVL.

This clone was counted a few times. The rearrangement uses TRBV6-5 and TRBJ2-1; perhaps TRBD2 as D (7 bases). The CDR3 length is 14 residues. Germline V lookup: CDR1 MNHEY, CDR2 SVGAGI. V lost 6 bases to trimming and J lost 9 bases, with 18 bases between them. CDR3 nucleotide sequence: TGTGCCAGCAGGGAGACGCGGGGGCCCCGTGAGCAGTTCTTC. Amino acid sequence: CASRETRGPREQFF.

The chain has TRBV25-1 and TRBJ1-1, with D possibly matching TRBD1 (5 bases). Per germline, CDR1 MGHDK and CDR2 SYGVNS. This CDR3 spans 13 amino acids. Trimming took 7 bases from V and 2 from J, leaving 11 bases between them. The CDR3 DNA reads TGTGCCAGCATAAACAGGTTTAACACTGAAGCTTTCTTT. Residues: CASINRFNTEAFF.

The rearrangement joins TRBV18 to TRBJ2-6, with TRBD1 identical over 7 bases. V lost 3 bases, J lost 4 bases, and 3 bases stayed unmatched. The CDR3 extends over 15 amino acids. The germline V gene encodes CDR1 KGHSH and CDR2 LQKENI. The CDR3: CASSPDRAGANVLTF. As DNA, the CDR3 is TGTGCCAGCTCACCTGACAGGGCCGGGGCCAACGTCCTGACTTTC.

This rearrangement joins TRBV14 to TRBJ2-7, with D possibly TRBD2 on 5 matching bases. CDR1 and CDR2 (germline): SGHDN, FVKESK. The CDR3 contains 14 residues. V was clipped by 4 bases and J by 3 bases, with 13 bases between them. CDR3 in amino acids: CASSPGSVVYEQYF. The DNA of the CDR3 is TGTGCCAGCAGCCCGGGAAGCGTGGTCTACGAGCAGTACTTC. The whole variable domain, remainder taken from reference TRBV14 and TRBJ2-7, is EAGVTQFPSHSVIEKGQTVTLRCDPISGHDNLYWYRRVMGKEIKFLLHFVKESKQDESGMPNNRFLAERTGGTYSTLKVQPAELEDSGVYFCASSPGSVVYEQYFGPGTRLTVT.

The genes are TRBV5-4 and TRBJ1-1; 9 bases line up with TRBD1. After removal of 3 bases from V and 5 bases from J, the junction contained 5 bases not matched to a gene. This CDR3 has 14 amino acids. CDR1 SGHNT and CDR2 YYREEE come from the germline V gene (reference sequence). The CDR3 region is CASSSLTGGTEAFF. The CDR3 DNA is TGTGCCAGCAGCTCCTTGACAGGGGGTACTGAAGCTTTCTTT.

V gene TRBV4-3 combines with J gene TRBJ2-7; D might be TRBD1 (5 bases). CDR1 and CDR2 (germline): LGHNA, YSLEER. V lost 3 bases, J lost 6 bases, and 15 bases lay in between. The length of the CDR3 is 14 residues. As DNA, the CDR3 is TGCGCCAGCAGCCATACTACAGGTTCCCTCGAGCAGTACTTC. Its translation: CASSHTTGSLEQYF.

The J gene is TRBJ2-7, the V gene TRBV7-9; unclear D gene. V lost 5 bases and J 0 bases, leaving 8 bases between the germline ends. The germline gives CDR1 SEHNR, CDR2 FQNEAQ (reference sequence). This CDR3 contains 13 residues. The CDR3 coding sequence is TGTGCCAGCAGCCCCCCCGTCTCCTACGAGCAGTACTTC. Residues: CASSPPVSYEQYF.

The chain couples TRBV5-1 to TRBJ2-1; 11 bases are a match to TRBD2. Per the germline V gene, CDR1 is SGHRS and CDR2 is YFSETQ. V was clipped by 4 bases and J by 4 bases; unmatched bases: 1. CDR3 size: 14 residues. CDR3 in DNA: TGCGCCAGCAGCACTAGCGGGAGTTACAATGAGCAGTTCTTC. Its protein product is CASSTSGSYNEQFF. Combining the CDR3 with reference TRBV5-1 and TRBJ2-1 gives the whole variable domain KAGVTQTPRYLIKTRGQQVTLSCSPISGHRSVSWYQQTPGQGLQFLFEYFSETQRNKGNFPGRFSGRQFSNSRSEMNVSTLELGDSALYLCASSTSGSYNEQFFGPGTRLTVL.

The CDR3 region has the DNA TGTGCCAGTAGTCCCCTCCCCCGGGACACAGCTACGTACGAGCAGTACTTC. Translated: CASSPLPRDTATYEQYF. The rearrangement uses TRBV19 and TRBJ2-7, with D possibly being TRBD1 (6 bases). This CDR3 contains 17 residues. CDR1 LNHDA and CDR2 SQIVND come from the germline V gene (reference sequence). The germline V and J ends were trimmed by 5 bases and 4 bases, with 24 bases remaining between them.

This clone has more than one count but fewer than ten. DNA of the CDR3: TGTGCCAGCAGTTTACTTCAGGACACTGAAGCTTTCTTT. This encodes CASSLLQDTEAFF. This rearrangement joins TRBV28 to TRBJ1-1; D remains ambiguous. V lost 2 bases to trimming and J lost 3 bases, with 7 bases between them. Germline V gene sequence: CDR1 MDHEN, CDR2 SYDVKM. CDR3 length: 13 amino acids.

This clone has only a few counts. This chain joins TRBV2 and TRBJ1-3, with D unclear. This CDR3 is 12 amino acids long. Germline-derived CDR1 and CDR2 are SNHLY and FYNNEI. V was cut by 7 bases and J by 7 bases, with 11 bases left in between. The CDR3 bases are TGTGCCAGCACAGAGGTCCGGAACACCATATATTTT. Its translation is CASTEVRNTIYF.

The V gene is TRBV19, the J gene TRBJ1-2, with TRBD1 identical over 7 bases. This CDR3 spans 12 amino acids. CDR1 LNHDA and CDR2 SQIVND come from the germline V gene (reference sequence). With V trimmed by 5 bases and J by 7 bases, 4 bases remained unmatched. The CDR3 DNA reads TGTGCCAGTAGTCACAGGGGCGGTGGCTACACCTTC. As protein: CASSHRGGGYTF.

V is TRBV28 and J is TRBJ1-4; D uncertain. Trimming took off 4 bases at V and 0 bases at J, with 9 bases between the two ends. Germline V lookup: CDR1 MDHEN, CDR2 SYDVKM. The CDR3 extends over 15 amino acids. The CDR3 coding sequence is TGTGCCAGCAGTTCCACAGATCCAACTAATGAAAAACTGTTTTTT. Protein sequence: CASSSTDPTNEKLFF. The full variable domain, in which reference TRBV28 and TRBJ1-4 provide the parts outside the CDR3, is DVKVTQSSRYLVKRTGEKVFLECVQDMDHENMFWYRQDPGLGLRLIYFSYDVKMKEKGDIPEGYSVSREKKERFSLILESASTNQTSMYLCASSSTDPTNEKLFFGSGTQLSVL.

This chain joins TRBV6-5 and TRBJ1-1; no clear D gene. Germline CDR1 and CDR2: MNHEY and SVGAGI. This CDR3 has 16 residues. Trimming took 4 bases from V and 8 from J, leaving 23 bases between them. As DNA, the CDR3 is TGTGCCAGCAGTTCATTTTCCCCACTCTCTCGAGAAGAAGCTTTCTTT. Its protein product is CASSSFSPLSREEAFF.

V gene TRBV18 combines with J gene TRBJ1-1; D ambiguous. V lost 3 bases, J lost 0 bases, and 32 bases lay in between. Germline V gene sequence: CDR1 KGHSH, CDR2 LQKENI. The CDR3 length is 22 residues. In nucleotides, the CDR3 is TGTGCCAGCTCACCTAGCCTACTCAAGACTACGGGAGGCTCGTCCTTGAACACTGAAGCTTTCTTT. Amino acid sequence: CASSPSLLKTTGGSSLNTEAFF.